This T cell receptor beta chain was identified during a study of chemoradiotherapy in HPV16-positive cancers. Study-level information: A couple of HPV16-positive patients' cells yielded candidate HPV-specific clones and common motifs.

Broader study findings: HPV-responsive T-cell expansion during chemoradiotherapy was linked to improved recurrence-free survival in HPV16-positive patients. Non-HPV-specific T cells did not expand in tumors during treatment, whereas candidate HPV-specific clones and E7-related motifs did.

About this clone itself: The antigen is undetermined.

This CDR3 contains 17 residues. Germline values: CDR1 SNHLY, CDR2 FYNNEI. Trimming took 2 bases from V and 3 from J, leaving 17 bases between them. The protocol was immunoSEQ multiplex PCR, while the TCRdb copy is restricted to in-frame clones and leaves out a portion. The sample lists tens of thousands of clones; about 90% were seen once. The chain has TRBV2 and TRBJ1-5; D not certain. Specimen: blood, collected from a patient who underwent chemoradiotherapy. The clonotype was recovered from a human donor with HPV-associated anogenital cancer. The CDR3 spells CASSEPLFSGDNQPQHF. The CDR3 DNA reads TGTGCCAGCAGTGAACCGCTTTTTAGCGGAGACAATCAGCCCCAGCATTTT.